These 16 T cell receptor beta chains originate from one sample sequenced in a study of identical twins (dated by TCRdb to about 2016). The library was built by means of 5' RACE. The reads were generated on an Illumina HiSeq 2000. TCRdb trimmed public reads at Q25 via fastp, called clones via MiXCR and kept in-frame beta chains. Each record represents a unique CDR3 protein, reported with the most common genes and DNA among its rows. The sample contains 200,000 to 250,000 distinct CDR3 sequences, about 7.5% of them found a single time. The ten largest clonotypes hold 1.9% of the sample. The same sample was also used in a study of yellow fever vaccine responses in identical twins.

What was sequenced was memory (CD45RO+) T cells sorted from blood. According to the study, the label for this sample's cell subset or site signals: CD45RO+ enriched T cells. All receptors come from a woman aged 18-29 years in good health.

This clonotype showed up just a few times. V and J are TRBV12-3 or TRBV12-4 and TRBJ1-5; maybe TRBD1 (5 bases). The germline V and J ends were trimmed by 3 bases and 4 bases, with 13 bases remaining between them. The CDR3 is 15 amino acids. The CDR3 nucleotides read TGTGCCAGCAGTTTGGCAGCATCAGGGAATCAGCCCCAGCATTTT. Amino acids: CASSLAASGNQPQHF.

The chain recombines TRBV12-3 or TRBV12-4 with TRBJ2-7; TRBD2 is a possible D gene (5 bases). This CDR3 has 12 amino acids. V was clipped by 6 bases and J by 12 bases, with 18 bases between them. Here the CDR3 reads CASSSDYTNSYF. CDR3 in DNA: TGTGCCAGCAGCTCAGACTACACCAATTCGTACTTC.

This clonotype was seen a handful of times. The chain uses TRBV6-1 and TRBJ2-7; 7 nucleotides align to TRBD1. This CDR3 region has 15 residues. J gave up 2 bases and V 6 bases, and 10 bases lay outside the gene matches. Looked up from germline, CDR1 is MNHNS and CDR2 is SASEGT. The DNA of the CDR3 is TGTGCCAGCAGAGATCGGACAGGCGACGCCTACGAGCAGTACTTC. Encoded protein: CASRDRTGDAYEQYF.

The V gene is TRBV11-3, the J gene TRBJ2-3, with D possibly TRBD2 on 5 matching bases. From germline, CDR1 is SGHNT and CDR2 YENEEA. V was clipped by 5 bases and J by 6 bases, with 18 bases between them. CDR3 size: 15 residues. Here the CDR3 DNA reads TGTGCCAGCAGCCCCTCGGGGTCCCTTCCCGATACGCAGTATTTT. It translates to CASSPSGSLPDTQYF.

This clonotype was found a few times. The chain recombines TRBV2 with TRBJ1-5, with 7 nucleotides matching TRBD1. The junction had 8 bases not matched to a gene; V was cut back by 8 bases and J by 4 bases. The CDR3 loop spans 14 amino acids. In germline, CDR1 is SNHLY, CDR2 FYNNEI. CDR3 coding DNA: TGTGCCAGCGGGGGGGACAGCATGAATCAGCCCCAGCATTTT. This encodes CASGGDSMNQPQHF.

The chain couples TRBV5-4 to TRBJ2-1, with D possibly being TRBD2 (6 bases). Germline V lookup: CDR1 SGHNT, CDR2 YYREEE (reference sequence). The CDR3 has 14 residues. V was trimmed by 4 bases and J by 7 bases, leaving 15 bases between them. The chain's CDR3 is CASSGWGGANEQFF. The CDR3 region has the DNA TGTGCCAGCAGCGGATGGGGCGGGGCGAATGAGCAGTTCTTC.

This sequence joins TRBV19 and TRBJ2-1; 13 nucleotides align to TRBD2. The CDR3 has 15 amino acids. Germline V CDR1 and CDR2: LNHDA, SQIVND (reference sequence). V shed 4 bases, J shed 6 bases, and the junction held 3 bases outside the gene matches. DNA of the CDR3: TGTGCCAGTAGTAAACTAGCGGGAGGGGGCAATGAGCAGTTCTTC. This translates into CASSKLAGGGNEQFF.

This clonotype has ten or more counts. This chain connects TRBV2 to TRBJ1-5; D might be TRBD1 (5 bases). The CDR3 is 15 residues long. The germline V gene has CDR1 SNHLY and CDR2 FYNNEI. Trimming left V 4 bases short and J 2 bases short, with 12 bases between. The DNA of the CDR3 is TGTGCCAGCAGTGCGTCAGGGATGGGCAATCAGCCCCAGCATTTT. This sequence encodes CASSASGMGNQPQHF.

The sample holds many counts of this clonotype. The chain employs TRBV20-1 and TRBJ2-1; D is possibly TRBD1 or TRBD2 (5 bases each). The V end was cut by 2 bases, the J end by 5 bases, with 10 bases between. Looked up from germline, CDR1 is DFQATT and CDR2 is SNEGSKA (reference sequence). The CDR3 sequence is 13 residues long. The CDR3 DNA follows: TGCAGTGCTAGATCCGGGACCGACAATGAGCAGTTCTTC. It specifies CSARSGTDNEQFF.

This clonotype has more than one count but fewer than ten. The chain links TRBV12-3 or TRBV12-4 to TRBJ2-1, with D possibly being TRBD1 or TRBD2 (5 bases each). The CDR3 is made up of 14 amino acids. V lost 4 bases, J lost 5 bases, and 12 bases lay in between. The CDR3 protein is CASSWDQINNEQFF. CDR3 DNA: TGTGCCAGCAGTTGGGACCAAATTAACAATGAGCAGTTCTTC.

V is TRBV10-1 and J is TRBJ2-4; D might be TRBD2 (6 bases). This CDR3 has 14 residues. CDR1 and CDR2 from the germline V gene are WNHNN and SYGVQD (reference sequence). The V end was cut by 4 bases, the J end by 7 bases, with 14 bases between. CDR3 DNA sequence: TGCGCCAGCAGTGGCGGAGGGCCTAAGAACATTCAGTACTTC. Translation gives CASSGGGPKNIQYF.

The sample holds a few counts of this clonotype. The chain employs TRBV5-4 and TRBJ2-5; TRBD2 matches at 8 bases. The CDR3 has 16 amino acids. Unmatched junction bases numbered 9, after V lost 0 bases and J lost 5 bases. The germline CDR1 and CDR2 sequences are SGHNT and YYREEE (reference sequence). The DNA for the CDR3 is TGTGCCAGCAGCTTGGCGGGGGGGCAGCGGGTGGAGACCCAGTACTTC. This sequence encodes CASSLAGGQRVETQYF.

The chain recombines TRBV7-3 with TRBJ2-1; 7 bases map to TRBD2. After removal of 4 bases from V and 7 bases from J, the junction contained 7 bases not matched to a gene. CDR1 and CDR2 from the germline V gene are SGHTA and FQGTGA. The length of the CDR3 is 14 residues. CDR3 protein: CASSSVGGLNEQFF. CDR3 coding DNA: TGTGCCAGCAGCTCCGTGGGAGGGTTGAATGAGCAGTTCTTC.

This clonotype came up many times. The chain is built from TRBV10-3 and TRBJ2-7; D is unresolved. Trimming cost V 4 bases and J 5 bases, with 15 bases left between them. The CDR3 has 14 amino acids. Germline CDR1 is ENHRY and CDR2 is SYGVKD. The CDR3 is CAISAIGVTDEQYF. CDR3 in DNA: TGTGCCATCAGTGCAATTGGGGTTACCGACGAGCAGTACTTC.

A few counts support this clonotype. This rearrangement joins TRBV7-2 to TRBJ2-1; 9 nucleotides align to TRBD2. The CDR3 runs 16 residues. Germline V gene lookup returns CDR1 SGHTA and CDR2 FQGNSA. Germline trimming cut 1 base from V and 6 bases from J; bases unmatched to any gene: 7. CDR3 bases: TGTGCCAGCAGCTTAGAAGGGACTAGCCAACGCAATGAGCAGTTCTTC. This sequence encodes CASSLEGTSQRNEQFF.

This clonotype turned up a few times. Germline is not matched at one junction end, which may reflect a read error. This sequence joins TRBV12-3 or TRBV12-4 and TRBJ2-4; D may be TRBD1 (5 bases). The CDR3 runs to 18 residues. This CDR3 reads CAISFSRGHKLAKNIQYF. Written as DNA, the CDR3 is TGTGCCATCAGTTTTAGCCGCGGACACAAACTAGCCAAAAACATTCAGTACTTC.